These 10 T cell receptor beta chains share one sample of origin, sequenced in a study of T cell responses to AZD1222 COVID-19 vaccine. The repertoire was sequenced with immunoSEQ multiplex PCR; TCRdb's copy has only in-frame clones and lacks some. The sample lists about 150,000 clones, about 92% occurring once. The sequencing used peripheral blood, collected on day 0 of AZD1222 vaccination. Receptors originate from an adult in good health.

V gene TRBV4-1 combines with J gene TRBJ1-4, with D unresolved. CDR1 and CDR2 from the germline V gene are MGHRA and YSYEKL. The length of the CDR3 is 13 residues. The ends were cut back, 4 bases at V and 4 bases at J, with 7 bases in the middle. This CDR3 reads CASSPPYNEKLFF. CDR3 sequence (DNA): TGCGCCAGCAGCCCCCCATATAATGAAAAACTGTTTTTT.

The chain is built from TRBV7-6 and TRBJ1-1; 7 nucleotides line up with TRBD1. The CDR3 has 15 amino acids. V dropped 5 bases and J dropped 2; count of bases not matched to a gene: 8. Germline V lookup: CDR1 SGHVS, CDR2 FNYEAQ. The CDR3 DNA is TGTGCCAGCAGCCGCTGGGACAGTGGTAACACTGAAGCTTTCTTT. It yields the protein CASSRWDSGNTEAFF.

V is TRBV12-5 and J is TRBJ1-1; no definite D call. Germline assignment: CDR1 LGHNT and CDR2 FRNRAP. This CDR3 contains 10 residues. The V end lost 3 bases, the J end lost 8 bases, and 4 bases lay between the germline ends. The CDR3 region is CASGLLEAFF. In DNA form, the CDR3 reads TGTGCTAGTGGTTTATTGGAAGCTTTCTTT.

As concerns this clone: This same CDR3 is encoded by further DNA sequences in the sample. V and J are TRBV29-1 and TRBJ1-1; D not certain. Germline V gene lookup returns CDR1 SQVTM and CDR2 ANQGSEA. CDR3 length equals 11 residues. The ends were cut back, 3 bases at V and 4 bases at J, with 6 bases in the middle. The CDR3 protein is CSVDRGTEAFF. The CDR3 DNA reads as TGCAGCGTTGATCGGGGCACTGAAGCTTTCTTT.

The J gene is TRBJ2-7, the V gene TRBV30; D is unresolved. V gave up 1 base and J gave up 1 base, with 17 bases separating them. The CDR3 is made up of 16 amino acids. In germline, CDR1 is GTSNPN, CDR2 SVGIG (reference sequence). CDR3 bases: TGTGCCTGGAGTGGGATCAACGGGCAACTTTCCTACGAGCAGTACTTC. It translates to CAWSGINGQLSYEQYF.

The chain employs TRBV24-1 and TRBJ2-2; D is undetermined. The V end lost 5 bases, the J end lost 5 bases, and 14 bases lay between the germline ends. The V gene's germline CDR1 is KGHDR and CDR2 SFDVKD. The CDR3 has 15 amino acids. This CDR3 is CATSAPFIQTGELFF. The CDR3 DNA is TGTGCCACCAGTGCACCTTTCATTCAGACCGGGGAGCTGTTTTTT.

The chain recombines TRBV29-1 with TRBJ1-1, with TRBD1 matching 7 bases. V trimming: 1 base; J trimming: 1 base; junction bases outside the gene matches: 0. The germline CDR1 and CDR2 sequences are SQVTM and ANQGSEA. This CDR3 has 13 amino acids. CDR3 in DNA: TGCAGCGTTGAAGGACAGGGGAACACTGAAGCTTTCTTT. This translates into CSVEGQGNTEAFF.

The CDR3: CASIRGGSTDTQYF. The CDR3 nucleotides are TGCGCCAGCATCCGGGGCGGAAGCACAGATACGCAGTATTTT. V and J are TRBV5-1 and TRBJ2-3, with D perhaps TRBD1 or TRBD2 (5 bases each). Trimming took off 6 bases at V and 0 bases at J, with 11 bases between the two ends. Germline loops: CDR1 SGHRS, CDR2 YFSETQ. The CDR3 runs 14 residues.

This clone was counted once. The V and J genes are TRBV5-8 and TRBJ2-2, with D unclear. Deletions cut 0 bases from V and 7 bases from J, with 10 bases between. This CDR3 spans 14 amino acids. Germline V gene data show CDR1 as SGHTS and CDR2 as YDEGEE. The chain's CDR3 is CASSLGGTDGELFF. The CDR3 coding sequence is TGTGCCAGCAGCTTGGGGGGAACAGACGGGGAGCTGTTTTTT.

The chain carries TRBV7-2 and TRBJ1-4; no clear D. Germline CDR1 reads SGHTA; CDR2 reads FQGNSA. This CDR3 is 12 amino acids long. V gave up 5 bases and J gave up 6 bases, with 7 bases separating them. The CDR3 sequence: CASSPGHEKLFF. In DNA form, the CDR3 reads TGTGCCAGCAGCCCCGGCCATGAAAAACTGTTTTTT. The entire variable domain, with the rest obtained from reference TRBV7-2 and TRBJ1-4, is as follows: GAGVSQSPSNKVTEKGKDVELRCDPISGHTALYWYRQSLGQGLEFLIYFQGNSAPDKSGLPSDRFSAERTGGSVSTLTIQRTQQEDSAVYLCASSPGHEKLFFGSGTQLSVL.